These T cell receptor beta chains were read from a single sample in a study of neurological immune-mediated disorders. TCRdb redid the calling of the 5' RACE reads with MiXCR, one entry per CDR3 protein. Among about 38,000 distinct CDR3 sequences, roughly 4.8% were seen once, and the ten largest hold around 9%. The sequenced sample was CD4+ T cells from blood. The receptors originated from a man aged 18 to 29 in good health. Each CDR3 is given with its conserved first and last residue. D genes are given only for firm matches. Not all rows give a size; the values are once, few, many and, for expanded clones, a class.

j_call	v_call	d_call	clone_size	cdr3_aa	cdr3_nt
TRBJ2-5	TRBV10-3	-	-	CAISEGGTDGVMAQYF	TGTGCCATCAGTGAAGGGGGGACGGACGGTGTGATGGCCCAGTACTTC
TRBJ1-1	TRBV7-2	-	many	CASRPERTRAFF	TGTGCCAGCAGACCCGAGCGGACGCGGGCTTTCTTT
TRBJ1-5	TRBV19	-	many	CASSTGQPGSNQPQHF	TGTGCCAGTAGTACTGGTCAGCCCGGCAGCAATCAGCCCCAGCATTTT
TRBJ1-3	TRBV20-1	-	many	CSAHGTSGNTIYF	TGCAGTGCACACGGGACGTCTGGAAACACCATATATTTT
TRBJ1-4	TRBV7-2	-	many	CASSQPSGDEKLFF	TGTGCCAGCAGCCAACCGTCTGGAGATGAAAAACTGTTTTTT
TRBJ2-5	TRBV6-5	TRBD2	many	CASSWAGGAWETQYF	TGTGCCAGCAGCTGGGCCGGGGGGGCTTGGGAGACCCAGTACTTC
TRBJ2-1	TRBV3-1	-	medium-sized	CASSHLSSYNEQFF	TGTGCCAGCAGCCACCTTAGCTCCTACAATGAGCAGTTCTTC
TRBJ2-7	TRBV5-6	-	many	CASSLNTAEQYF	TGTGCCAGCAGCTTGAATACAGCTGAGCAGTACTTC
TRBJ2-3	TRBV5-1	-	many	CASSLLGGSFTDTQYF	TGCGCCAGCAGCCTGCTTGGGGGGTCTTTCACAGATACGCAGTATTTT
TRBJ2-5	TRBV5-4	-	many	CASSLDRKETQYF	TGTGCCAGCAGCTTGGACAGAAAAGAGACCCAGTACTTC
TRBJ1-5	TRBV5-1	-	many	CASSWRGPRQPQHF	TGCGCCAGCAGCTGGCGGGGGCCCCGTCAGCCCCAGCATTTT
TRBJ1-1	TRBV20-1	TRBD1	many	CSARDHTTGGTEAFF	TGCAGTGCTAGAGACCATACGACAGGGGGCACTGAAGCTTTCTTT
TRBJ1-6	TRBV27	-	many	CASSPSVQGSSPLHF	TGTGCCAGCAGTCCATCGGTCCAGGGGAGTTCACCCCTCCACTTT
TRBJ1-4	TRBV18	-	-	CASSPPIGQGNEKLFF	TGTGCCAGCTCACCACCGATAGGGCAGGGCAATGAAAAACTGTTTTTT
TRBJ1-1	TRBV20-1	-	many	CSAFRNGEAFF	TGCAGTGCTTTTCGCAATGGAGAAGCTTTCTTT
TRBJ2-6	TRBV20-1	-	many	CSASRGDISGANVLTF	TGCAGTGCTAGTAGGGGGGACATCTCTGGGGCCAACGTCCTGACTTTC
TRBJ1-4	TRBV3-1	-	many	CASSQATGREKLFF	TGTGCCAGCAGCCAAGCAACAGGGCGTGAAAAACTGTTTTTT
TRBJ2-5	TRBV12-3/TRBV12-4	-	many	CASSLSVHQYF	TGTGCCAGCAGTTTATCGGTTCACCAGTACTTC
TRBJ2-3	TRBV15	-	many	CATSRPFTDTQYF	TGTGCCACCAGCAGGCCTTTCACCGATACGCAGTATTTT
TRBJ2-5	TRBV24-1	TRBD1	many	CATSAWTGGVETQYF	TGTGCCACCAGTGCCTGGACAGGGGGCGTAGAGACCCAGTACTTC
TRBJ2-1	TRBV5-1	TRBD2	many	CASSWAGGIYNEQFF	TGCGCCAGCAGCTGGGCGGGGGGGATATACAATGAGCAGTTCTTC
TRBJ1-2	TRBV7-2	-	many	CASSLDRQSIGGTF	TGTGCCAGCAGCTTAGATCGGCAGAGTATAGGGGGCACCTTC
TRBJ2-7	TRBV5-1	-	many	CASMGGGTNSYEQYF	TGCGCCAGCATGGGAGGAGGGACAAATTCCTACGAGCAGTACTTC
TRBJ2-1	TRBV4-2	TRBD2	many	CASSQPPLAGGHTEQFF	TGTGCCAGCAGCCAACCGCCACTAGCGGGGGGGCACACTGAGCAGTTCTTC
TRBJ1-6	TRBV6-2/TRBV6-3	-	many	CASSYSLEENSPLHF	TGTGCCAGCAGTTACTCGTTGGAGGAGAATTCACCCCTCCACTTT
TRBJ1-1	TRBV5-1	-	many	CASSLAPANTEAFF	TGCGCCAGCAGCTTGGCCCCGGCGAACACTGAAGCTTTCTTT
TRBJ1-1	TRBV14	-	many	CASSQRGWDTEAFF	TGTGCCAGCAGCCAACGAGGCTGGGACACTGAAGCTTTCTTT
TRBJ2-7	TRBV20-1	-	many	CSAGGNAAYEQYF	TGCAGTGCTGGGGGGAATGCGGCCTACGAGCAGTACTTC
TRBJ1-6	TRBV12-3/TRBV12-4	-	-	CASSPPFSPLHF	TGTGCCAGCAGTCCCCCTTTTTCACCCCTCCACTTT
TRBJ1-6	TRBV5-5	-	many	CASSLGRPGNSPLHF	TGTGCCAGCAGCTTGGGTAGGCCAGGGAATTCACCCCTCCACTTT
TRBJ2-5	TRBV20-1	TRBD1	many	CSAHDRGLGETQYF	TGCAGTGCTCATGACAGGGGGCTCGGAGAGACCCAGTACTTC
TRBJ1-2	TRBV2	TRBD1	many	CASSAGGQGWGYTF	TGTGCCAGCAGTGCTGGAGGACAGGGTTGGGGCTACACCTTC
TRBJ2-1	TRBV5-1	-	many	CASSLATYNEQFF	TGCGCCAGCAGCTTGGCAACTTACAATGAGCAGTTCTTC
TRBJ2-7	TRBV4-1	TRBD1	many	CASSQGTGGTYEQYF	TGCGCCAGCAGCCAAGGGACAGGGGGGACCTACGAGCAGTACTTC
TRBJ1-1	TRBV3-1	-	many	CASSHIGDTEAFF	TGTGCCAGCAGCCACATTGGAGACACCGAAGCTTTCTTT
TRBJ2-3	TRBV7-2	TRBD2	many	CASSTRLAGDRTDTQYF	TGTGCCAGCAGCACTAGACTAGCGGGGGATCGCACAGATACGCAGTATTTT
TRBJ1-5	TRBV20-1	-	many	CSARDPRGTYSNQPQHF	TGCAGTGCTAGAGACCCTCGAGGAACCTATAGCAATCAGCCCCAGCATTTT
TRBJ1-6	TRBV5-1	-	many	CASSLRSSYNSPLHF	TGCGCCAGCAGCTTGCGAAGCTCCTATAATTCACCCCTCCACTTT
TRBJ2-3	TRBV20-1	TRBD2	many	CSAPTGGRDIDTQYF	TGCAGTGCTCCTACCGGCGGGAGGGATATTGATACGCAGTATTTT
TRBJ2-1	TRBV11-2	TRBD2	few	CASRGLATYNEQFF	TGTGCCAGCAGGGGACTAGCGACCTACAATGAGCAGTTCTTC
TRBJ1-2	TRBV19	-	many	CASSKDGNYGYTF	TGTGCCAGTAGTAAGGACGGCAACTATGGCTACACCTTC
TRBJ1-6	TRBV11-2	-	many	CASSPGVARITLHF	TGTGCCAGCAGCCCGGGGGTAGCGCGAATTACCCTCCACTTT
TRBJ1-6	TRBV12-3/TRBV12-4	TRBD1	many	CASSRTGRESSYNSPLHF	TGTGCCAGCAGCCGGACAGGGAGGGAAAGCTCCTATAATTCACCCCTCCACTTT
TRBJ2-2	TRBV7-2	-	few	CASSLFRELFF	TGTGCCAGCAGCTTGTTCCGGGAGCTGTTTTTT
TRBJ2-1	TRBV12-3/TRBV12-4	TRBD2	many	CAAGTSGNNEQFF	TGTGCCGCCGGGACTAGCGGAAACAATGAGCAGTTCTTC
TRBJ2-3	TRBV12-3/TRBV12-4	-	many	CASSFGGERTDTQYF	TGTGCCAGCAGCTTTGGAGGGGAGCGCACAGATACGCAGTATTTT
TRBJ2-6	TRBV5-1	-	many	CASSLGGTGANVLTF	TGCGCCAGCAGCTTGGGGGGAACCGGGGCCAACGTCCTGACTTTC
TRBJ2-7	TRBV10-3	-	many	CAISLSLSYEQYF	TGTGCCATCAGCCTCAGCCTATCCTACGAGCAGTACTTC
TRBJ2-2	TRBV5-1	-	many	CASSQGNTGELFF	TGCGCCAGCAGCCAGGGGAACACCGGGGAGCTGTTTTTT
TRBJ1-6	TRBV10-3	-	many	CAISGQETSPLHF	TGTGCCATCAGTGGGCAAGAGACTTCACCCCTCCACTTT
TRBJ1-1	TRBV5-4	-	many	CASSSGTTTGEAFF	TGTGCCAGCAGCTCCGGAACAACTACAGGGGAAGCTTTCTTT
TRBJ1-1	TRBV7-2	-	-	CASSLGALRTEAFF	TGTGCCAGCAGCTTAGGGGCACTACGGACTGAAGCTTTCTTT
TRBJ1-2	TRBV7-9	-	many	CASSLIQGYGYTF	TGTGCCAGCAGCCTTATCCAGGGGTATGGCTACACCTTC